This TCR beta chain was sequenced for a study of OX40 agonist ivuxolimab in advanced cancers. For the study at large: Dose-escalation cases comprised hepatocellular carcinoma, melanoma, renal cell or head and neck cancer. Study findings and constraints: At 0.1 to 3.0 mg/kg, CD4+ and CD8+ blood T cells expanded clonally by week 6. The average count of expanded clones was higher among CD8+ T cells than among CD4+.

As for this clone: Antigen unknown.

This CDR3 is 13 amino acids long. Germline assignment: CDR1 SGHDN and CDR2 FVKESK. V was shortened by 4 bases and J by 6 bases, with 12 bases between the two germline ends. TCRdb keeps only in-frame clones here, not all; method: immunoSEQ multiplex PCR. The top ten clones hold approximately 22% of a sample with around 37,000 clones, 83% of them seen once. This clonotype originated in an adult with an advanced solid tumor such as melanoma, head and neck, liver or kidney cancer. V and J are TRBV14 and TRBJ1-1; D call uncertain. The sample in question was CD4+ or CD8+ T cells sorted from blood, obtained in a trial of the OX40 agonist ivuxolimab. For the CDR3, the DNA is TGTGCCAGCAGCCTGCAAGACGGGGCTGAAGCTTTCTTT. Its protein product is CASSLQDGAEAFF.